This entry describes one TCR beta chain. The antigen is unknown. V lost 3 bases to trimming and J lost 2 bases, with 13 bases between them. Germline CDR1 reads SGHVS; CDR2 reads FQNEAQ. The CDR3 is made up of 15 amino acids. The data originate from a study of cytomegalovirus exposure and HLA in healthy donors. Study-level points and caveats: Common viral pathogens seemed to be connected with several of the most significant clusters, according to a later analysis. The authors enumerated 180 or so TCR beta chains as linked to cytomegalovirus.

It was with 60 Vbeta and 13 Jbeta primers that the PCR ran. This table comes from immunoSEQ multiplex PCR, and its TCRdb copy is limited to in-frame clones, with some not included. The sample yields roughly 43,000 clones, 50% to 75% seen once. Sample: PBMCs. This TCR was recovered from a human donor in good health. The chain couples TRBV7-8 to TRBJ2-5; TRBD2 is a possible D gene (7 bases). CDR3 sequence reads: CASSLLGGLQETQYF. The CDR3 DNA is TGTGCCAGCAGCTTGCTCGGGGGGCTTCAAGAGACCCAGTACTTC.